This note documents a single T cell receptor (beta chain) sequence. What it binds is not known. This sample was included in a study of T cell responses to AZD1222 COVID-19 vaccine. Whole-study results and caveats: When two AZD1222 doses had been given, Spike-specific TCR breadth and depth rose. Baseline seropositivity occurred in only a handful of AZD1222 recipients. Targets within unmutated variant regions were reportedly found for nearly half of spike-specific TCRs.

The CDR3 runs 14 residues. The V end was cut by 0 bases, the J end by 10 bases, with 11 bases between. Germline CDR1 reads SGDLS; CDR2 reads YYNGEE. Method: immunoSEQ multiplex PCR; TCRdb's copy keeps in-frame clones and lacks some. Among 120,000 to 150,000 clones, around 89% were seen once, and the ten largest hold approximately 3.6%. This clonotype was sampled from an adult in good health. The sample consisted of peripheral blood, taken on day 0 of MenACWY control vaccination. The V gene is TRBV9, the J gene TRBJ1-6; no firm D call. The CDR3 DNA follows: TGTGCCAGCAGCGTAGAGTCTGTGGAATCACCCCTCCACTTT. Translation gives CASSVESVESPLHF.